Each of the 16 T cell receptor beta chains below was sequenced from the same sample in a study of shared clonotypes between healthy human individuals. The repertoire was sequenced with immunoSEQ multiplex PCR; TCRdb's copy has only in-frame clones and lacks some. Found here are 2 million to 2.5 million clones, 90% to 95% of them singletons; the top ten hold roughly 0.13%. The source material was naive CD4+ T cells sorted from blood. Subset defined: CD45RA+ positively selected. The receptors originated from a man between 18 and 29 years old in good health.

The chain couples TRBV18 to TRBJ2-5; 11 bases match TRBD1. Germline CDR1 and CDR2: KGHSH and LQKENI. Trimming took 3 bases from V and 2 from J; bases not matched to a gene: 5. CDR3 length: 16 amino acids. The CDR3 DNA is TGTGCCAGCTCACCGACCCGGGACAGGGGGCAAGAGACCCAGTACTTC. Translation: CASSPTRDRGQETQYF.

CDR3 loop: CASSLTDRNGSPLHF. The CDR3 region has the DNA TGCGCCAGCAGCCTAACCGACAGGAACGGTTCACCCCTCCACTTT. The chain recombines TRBV5-1 with TRBJ1-6; D might be TRBD1 (6 bases). V gave up 4 bases and J gave up 9 bases, with 17 bases separating them. Germline V gives CDR1 SGHRS, CDR2 YFSETQ. The CDR3 contains 15 residues.

V gene TRBV19 combines with J gene TRBJ1-6, with D perhaps matching TRBD1 (6 bases). Trimming left V 4 bases short and J 5 bases short, with 18 bases between. Per germline, CDR1 LNHDA and CDR2 SQIVND (reference sequence). CDR3 size: 17 residues. The CDR3 is CASSRQGFPPDNSPLHF. CDR3 bases: TGTGCCAGTAGTAGGCAGGGGTTCCCCCCGGATAATTCACCCCTCCACTTT.

V gene TRBV29-1 combines with J gene TRBJ2-5, with TRBD1 matching over 8 bases. Germline CDR1 is SQVTM and CDR2 is ANQGSEA. The V gene end was trimmed by 4 bases and the J gene end by 4 bases; junction bases not matched to a gene: 5. This CDR3 comprises 13 residues. The CDR3 region has the DNA TGCAGCGTTGGGACAGGGATAGTAGAGACCCAGTACTTC. Protein sequence: CSVGTGIVETQYF.

This chain connects TRBV10-3 to TRBJ2-7; a possible D gene is TRBD1 (6 bases). CDR3 length equals 11 residues. Germline CDR1 is ENHRY and CDR2 is SYGVKD. Trimming pared 10 bases from V and 5 bases from J, leaving 12 bases between. The CDR3 region has the DNA TGTGCCACCTTGGACAGTCACGAGCAGTACTTC. Protein sequence: CATLDSHEQYF.

The chain joins TRBV7-2 to TRBJ2-1; the match to TRBD2 covers 11 bases. There are 14 residues in the CDR3. The germline gives CDR1 SGHTA, CDR2 FQGNSA. With V trimmed by 8 bases and J by 9 bases, 9 bases remained unmatched. The CDR3 nucleotides read TGTGCCAGCGGGACTAGCGGAGGGCGGACTGAGCAGTTCTTC. Amino acid sequence: CASGTSGGRTEQFF.

The chain is built from TRBV29-1 and TRBJ2-1; D is unclear. The CDR3 loop spans 14 amino acids. Germline V gives CDR1 SQVTM, CDR2 ANQGSEA. V was cut by 3 bases and J by 1 base, with 10 bases left in between. CDR3 protein: CSVDRQQSYNEQFF. The CDR3 DNA reads as TGCAGCGTTGATAGACAACAATCCTACAATGAGCAGTTCTTC.

V and J are TRBV7-8 and TRBJ2-4; 7 bases agree with TRBD2. J gave up 1 base and V 5 bases, and 11 bases lay outside the gene matches. This CDR3 comprises 17 residues. Germline V gene data show CDR1 as SGHVS and CDR2 as FQNEAQ. The CDR3 coding sequence is TGTGCCAGCAGCCCCCCCGGGGGGTGGGAGGCCAAAAACATTCAGTACTTC. Translated, it gives CASSPPGGWEAKNIQYF. Together with reference TRBV7-8 and TRBJ2-4, the CDR3 gives the full variable domain: GAGVSQSPRYKVAKRGQDVALRCDPISGHVSLFWYQQALGQGPEFLTYFQNEAQLDKSGLPSDRFFAERPEGSVSTLKIQRTQQEDSAVYLCASSPPGGWEAKNIQYFGAGTRLSVL.

On this clone itself: The same CDR3 can be traced to other DNA sequences in this sample. The chain combines TRBV2 with TRBJ2-3; a weak D match, TRBD1 (6 bases). The CDR3 loop spans 13 amino acids. Germline CDR1 is SNHLY and CDR2 is FYNNEI. With 6 bases removed from V and 0 bases from J, the gap between germline ends came to 7 bases. The CDR3: CASRTGSTDTQYF. Here the CDR3 DNA reads TGTGCCAGCAGAACAGGGAGCACAGATACGCAGTATTTT.

Regarding this clone: The same CDR3 can be traced to other DNA sequences in this sample. The chain uses TRBV11-2 and TRBJ1-1; D is uncertain. Trimming removed 1 base from V and 4 bases from J, with 7 bases in between. Germline CDR1 reads SGHAT; CDR2 reads FQNNGV. This CDR3 is built from 13 residues. The CDR3 nucleotides are TGTGCCAGCAGCTTAGTTGGTATCACTGAAGCTTTCTTT. It codes for CASSLVGITEAFF.

This chain connects TRBV5-4 to TRBJ2-7; 8 bases map to TRBD1. V lost 4 bases to trimming and J lost 2 bases; unmatched junction nucleotides: 11. Per the germline V gene, CDR1 is SGHNT and CDR2 is YYREEE (reference sequence). This CDR3 has 16 residues. CDR3 sequence: CASSNRPGQDAYEQYF. CDR3 sequence (DNA): TGTGCCAGCAGCAATCGACCGGGACAGGATGCCTACGAGCAGTACTTC. Filled out from reference TRBV5-4 and TRBJ2-7, the complete variable domain reads ETGVTQSPTHLIKTRGQQVTLRCSSQSGHNTVSWYQQALGQGPQFIFQYYREEENGRGNFPPRFSGLQFPNYSSELNVNALELDDSALYLCASSNRPGQDAYEQYFGPGTRLTVT.

The rearrangement joins TRBV5-1 to TRBJ2-7; D remains ambiguous. V lost 3 bases and J lost 6, with 16 bases in between. Germline values: CDR1 SGHRS, CDR2 YFSETQ. The CDR3 length is 14 residues. CDR3 residues: CASSSTETPAEQYF. DNA for the CDR3: TGCGCCAGCAGCTCTACGGAGACCCCGGCCGAGCAGTACTTC.

This clone was seen just once. The chain has TRBV7-2 and TRBJ2-6; 8 bases are a match to TRBD2. The CDR3 covers 19 residues. The V gene's germline CDR1 is SGHTA and CDR2 FQGNSA. The V gene end was trimmed by 3 bases and the J gene end by 0 bases; junction bases not matched to a gene: 10. CDR3 loop: CASSLRVSGMSSGANVLTF. Here the CDR3 DNA reads TGTGCCAGCAGCTTGAGAGTTAGCGGGATGAGCTCTGGGGCCAACGTCCTGACTTTC.

This chain uses TRBV11-2 with TRBJ1-6; a possible D gene is TRBD1 (6 bases). The V gene's germline CDR1 is SGHAT and CDR2 FQNNGV. V lost 5 bases and J lost 5, with 13 bases in between. The CDR3 spans 15 residues. The CDR3 reads CASSPKDRNNSPLHF. The CDR3 DNA reads as TGTGCCAGCAGCCCGAAGGACAGAAATAATTCACCCCTCCACTTT.

This clone showed up just once. The chain carries TRBV11-2 and TRBJ1-6, with a weak D call TRBD1 (5 bases). CDR1 and CDR2 (germline): SGHAT, FQNNGV. CDR3 size: 15 residues. Trimming pared 6 bases from V and 7 bases from J, leaving 16 bases between. The CDR3 region has the DNA TGTGCCAGCAGTCCCGGCAGGGTCGGGAATTCACCCCTCCACTTT. Translated: CASSPGRVGNSPLHF.

This chain connects TRBV10-1 to TRBJ1-6, with D maybe TRBD1 (5 bases). The V end was cut by 8 bases, the J end by 5 bases, with 25 bases between. CDR1 and CDR2 (germline): WNHNN, SYGVQD (reference sequence). CDR3 length: 18 residues. The CDR3 loop is CASQDSGWYPTDNSPLHF. The DNA for the CDR3 is TGCGCCAGCCAAGACTCAGGGTGGTATCCGACGGATAATTCACCCCTCCACTTT.